Described below is a single T cell receptor beta chain sequence and its context. The assay was immunoSEQ multiplex PCR, and TCRdb's table has in-frame clones only and misses some. The data hold 130,000 or so clones, with 80% to 90% observed a single time. CDR3 size: 14 residues. V gave up 2 bases and J gave up 2 bases, with 10 bases separating them. CDR1 is MDHEN and CDR2 is SYDVKM in the germline V gene. These data come from a study of blood T cell repertoires in COVID-19. This sequence was found in a man aged 35 to 55 with acute COVID-19. The sample comprised PBMCs or T cells enriched from blood (not recorded which). V and J are TRBV28 and TRBJ2-7, with D uncertain. The CDR3: CASSLTEWPYEQYF. The CDR3 DNA reads TGTGCCAGCAGTTTAACGGAGTGGCCCTACGAGCAGTACTTC. The full variable domain, rest sourced from reference TRBV28 and TRBJ2-7, is DVKVTQSSRYLVKRTGEKVFLECVQDMDHENMFWYRQDPGLGLRLIYFSYDVKMKEKGDIPEGYSVSREKKERFSLILESASTNQTSMYLCASSLTEWPYEQYFGPGTRLTVT.